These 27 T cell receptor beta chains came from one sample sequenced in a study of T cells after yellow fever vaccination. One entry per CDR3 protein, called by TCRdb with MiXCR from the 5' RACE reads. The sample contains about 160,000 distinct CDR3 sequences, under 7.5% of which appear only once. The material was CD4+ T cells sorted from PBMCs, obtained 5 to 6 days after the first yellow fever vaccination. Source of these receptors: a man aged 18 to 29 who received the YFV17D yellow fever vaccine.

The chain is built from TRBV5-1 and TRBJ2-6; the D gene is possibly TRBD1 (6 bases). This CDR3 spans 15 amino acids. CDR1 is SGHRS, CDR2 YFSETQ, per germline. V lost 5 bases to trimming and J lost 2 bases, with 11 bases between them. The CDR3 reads CASSAAGAGANVLTF. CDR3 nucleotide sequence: TGCGCCAGCAGTGCAGCAGGGGCTGGGGCCAACGTCCTGACTTTC.

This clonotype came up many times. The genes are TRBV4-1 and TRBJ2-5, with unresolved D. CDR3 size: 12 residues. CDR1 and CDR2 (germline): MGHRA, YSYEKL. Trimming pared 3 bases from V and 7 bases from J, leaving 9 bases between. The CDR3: CASSHDWGTQYF. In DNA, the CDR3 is TGCGCCAGCAGCCACGACTGGGGGACCCAGTACTTC.

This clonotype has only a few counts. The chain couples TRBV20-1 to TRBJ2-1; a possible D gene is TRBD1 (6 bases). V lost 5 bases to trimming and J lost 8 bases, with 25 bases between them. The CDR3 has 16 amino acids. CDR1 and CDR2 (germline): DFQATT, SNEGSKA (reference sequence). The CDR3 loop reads CSAHFRTQGSFDEQFF. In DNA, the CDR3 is TGCAGTGCTCACTTCCGAACACAGGGTTCATTCGATGAGCAGTTCTTC.

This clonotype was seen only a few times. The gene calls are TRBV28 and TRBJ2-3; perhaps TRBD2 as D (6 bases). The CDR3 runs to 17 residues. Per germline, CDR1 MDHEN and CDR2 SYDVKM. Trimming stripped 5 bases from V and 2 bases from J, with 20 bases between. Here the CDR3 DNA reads TGTGCCAGCAGTCGACGGACTGGGCGGGACCTCACAGATACGCAGTATTTT. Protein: CASSRRTGRDLTDTQYF.

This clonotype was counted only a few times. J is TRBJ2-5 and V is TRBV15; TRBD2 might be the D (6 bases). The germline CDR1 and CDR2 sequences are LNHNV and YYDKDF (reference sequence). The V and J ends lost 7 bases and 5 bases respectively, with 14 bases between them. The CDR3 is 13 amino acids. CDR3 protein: CATNGGAHETQYF. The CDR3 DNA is TGTGCCACCAACGGGGGAGCTCATGAGACCCAGTACTTC.

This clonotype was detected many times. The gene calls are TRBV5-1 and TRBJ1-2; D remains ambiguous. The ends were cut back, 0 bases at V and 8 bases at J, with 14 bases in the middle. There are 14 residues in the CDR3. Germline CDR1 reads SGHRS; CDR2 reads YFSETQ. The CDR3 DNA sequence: TGCGCCAGCAGCTTGGAATTTCCCCCAGCCGGCTACACCTTC. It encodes CASSLEFPPAGYTF.

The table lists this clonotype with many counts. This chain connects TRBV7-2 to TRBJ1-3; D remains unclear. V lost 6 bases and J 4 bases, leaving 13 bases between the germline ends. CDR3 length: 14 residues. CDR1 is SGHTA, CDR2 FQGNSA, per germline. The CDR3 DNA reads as TGTGCCAGCAGTGGGCAGCCTGCGGGAAACACCATATATTTT. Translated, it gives CASSGQPAGNTIYF.

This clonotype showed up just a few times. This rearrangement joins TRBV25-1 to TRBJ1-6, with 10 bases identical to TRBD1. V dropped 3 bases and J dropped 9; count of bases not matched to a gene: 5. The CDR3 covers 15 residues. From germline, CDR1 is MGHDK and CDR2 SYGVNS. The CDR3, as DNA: TGTGCCAGCAGTGACGGGACAGGGGTGAGTTCACCCCTCCACTTT. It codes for CASSDGTGVSSPLHF.

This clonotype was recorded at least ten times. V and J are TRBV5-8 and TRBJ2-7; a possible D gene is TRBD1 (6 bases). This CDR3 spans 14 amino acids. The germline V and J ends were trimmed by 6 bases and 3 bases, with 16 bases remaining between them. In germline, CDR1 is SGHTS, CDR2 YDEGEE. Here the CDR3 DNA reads TGTGCCAGCAACCTGCATGGACAGAACTACGAGCAGTACGTC. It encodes CASNLHGQNYEQYV.

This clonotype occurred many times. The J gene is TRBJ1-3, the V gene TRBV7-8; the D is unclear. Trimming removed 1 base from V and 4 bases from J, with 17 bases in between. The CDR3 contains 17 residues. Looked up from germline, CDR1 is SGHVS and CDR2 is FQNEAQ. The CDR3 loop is CASSLGNYRVKGNTIYF. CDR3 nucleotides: TGTGCCAGCAGCTTAGGCAACTACCGGGTTAAAGGAAACACCATATATTTT.

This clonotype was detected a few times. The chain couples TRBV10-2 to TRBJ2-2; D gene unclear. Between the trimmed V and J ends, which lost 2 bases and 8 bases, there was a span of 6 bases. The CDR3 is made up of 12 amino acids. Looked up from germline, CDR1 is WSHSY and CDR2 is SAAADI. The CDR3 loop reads CASSEIAGELFF. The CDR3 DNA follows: TGCGCCAGCAGTGAGATTGCAGGGGAGCTGTTTTTT.

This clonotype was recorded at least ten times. This chain's CDR3 is CASRTAGLSGNTIYF. CDR3 coding DNA: TGTGCCAGCCGGACGGCGGGGCTCTCTGGAAACACCATATATTTT. The gene calls are TRBV6-5 and TRBJ1-3, with D possibly matching TRBD1 (5 bases). The germline CDR1 and CDR2 sequences are MNHEY and SVGAGI. CDR3 size: 15 residues. V was clipped by 8 bases and J by 0 bases, with 14 bases between them.

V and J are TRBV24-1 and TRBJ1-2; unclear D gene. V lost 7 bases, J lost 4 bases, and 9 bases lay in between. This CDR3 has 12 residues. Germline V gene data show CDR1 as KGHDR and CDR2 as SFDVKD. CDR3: CATRPPGYGYTF. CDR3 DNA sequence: TGTGCCACCAGACCCCCTGGCTATGGCTACACCTTC.

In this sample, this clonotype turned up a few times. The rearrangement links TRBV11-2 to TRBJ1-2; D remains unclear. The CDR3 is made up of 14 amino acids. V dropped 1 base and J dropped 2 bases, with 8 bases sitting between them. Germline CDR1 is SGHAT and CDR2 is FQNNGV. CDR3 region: CASSLGAINYGYTF. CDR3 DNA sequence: TGTGCCAGCAGCTTAGGGGCGATAAACTATGGCTACACCTTC.

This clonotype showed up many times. CDR3 loop: CASSLRNEKLFF. CDR3 in DNA: TGTGCCAGCAGCTTGCGTAACGAAAAACTGTTTTTT. The chain recombines TRBV5-4 with TRBJ1-4; D remains unclear. Germline CDR1 and CDR2: SGHNT and YYREEE (reference sequence). The CDR3 contains 12 residues. Trimming stripped 1 base from V and 8 bases from J, with 6 bases between. The whole variable domain, filled in from reference TRBV5-4 and TRBJ1-4, reads ETGVTQSPTHLIKTRGQQVTLRCSSQSGHNTVSWYQQALGQGPQFIFQYYREEENGRGNFPPRFSGLQFPNYSSELNVNALELDDSALYLCASSLRNEKLFFGSGTQLSVL.

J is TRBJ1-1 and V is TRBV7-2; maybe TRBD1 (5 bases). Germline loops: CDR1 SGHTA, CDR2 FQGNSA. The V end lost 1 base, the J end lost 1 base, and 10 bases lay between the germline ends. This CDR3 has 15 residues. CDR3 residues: CASSLVRGGNTEAFF. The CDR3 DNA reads TGTGCCAGCAGCTTAGTTCGGGGGGGGAACACTGAAGCTTTCTTT. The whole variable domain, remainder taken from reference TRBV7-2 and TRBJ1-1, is GAGVSQSPSNKVTEKGKDVELRCDPISGHTALYWYRQSLGQGLEFLIYFQGNSAPDKSGLPSDRFSAERTGGSVSTLTIQRTQQEDSAVYLCASSLVRGGNTEAFFGQGTRLTVV.

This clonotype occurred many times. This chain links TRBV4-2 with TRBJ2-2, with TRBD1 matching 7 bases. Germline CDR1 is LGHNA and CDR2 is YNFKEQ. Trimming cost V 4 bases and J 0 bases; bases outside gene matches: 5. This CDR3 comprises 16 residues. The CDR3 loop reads CASSRGGQTNTGELFF. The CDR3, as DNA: TGTGCCAGCAGCCGAGGGGGACAGACGAACACCGGGGAGCTGTTTTTT.

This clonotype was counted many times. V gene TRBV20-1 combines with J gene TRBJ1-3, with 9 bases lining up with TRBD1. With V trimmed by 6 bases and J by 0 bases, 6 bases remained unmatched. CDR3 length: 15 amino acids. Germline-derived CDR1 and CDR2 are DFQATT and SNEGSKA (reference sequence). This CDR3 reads CSAPDRGTSGNTIYF. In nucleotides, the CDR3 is TGCAGTGCACCCGACAGGGGGACCTCTGGAAACACCATATATTTT.

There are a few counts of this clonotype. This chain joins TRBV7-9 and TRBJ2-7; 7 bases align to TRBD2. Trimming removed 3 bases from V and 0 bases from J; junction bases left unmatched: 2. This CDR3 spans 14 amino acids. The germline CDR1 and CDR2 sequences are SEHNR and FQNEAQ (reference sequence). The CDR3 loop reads CASSFSGVSYEQYF. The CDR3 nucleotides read TGTGCCAGCAGCTTCAGCGGGGTCTCCTACGAGCAGTACTTC.

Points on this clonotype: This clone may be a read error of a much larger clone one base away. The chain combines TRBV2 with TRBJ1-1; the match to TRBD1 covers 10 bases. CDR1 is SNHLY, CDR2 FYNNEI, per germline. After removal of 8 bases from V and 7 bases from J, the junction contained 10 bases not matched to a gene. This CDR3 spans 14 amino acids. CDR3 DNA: TGTGCCAGCCGGGGACAGGGGCCATGTGGTGAAGCTTTCTTT. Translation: CASRGQGPCGEAFF.

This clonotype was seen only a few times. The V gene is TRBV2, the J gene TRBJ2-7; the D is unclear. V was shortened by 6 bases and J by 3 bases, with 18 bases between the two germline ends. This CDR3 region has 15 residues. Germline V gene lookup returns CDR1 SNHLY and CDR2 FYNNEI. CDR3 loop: CASSPTVGNFYEQYF. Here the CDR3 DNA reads TGTGCCAGCAGCCCAACGGTGGGGAACTTCTACGAGCAGTACTTC.

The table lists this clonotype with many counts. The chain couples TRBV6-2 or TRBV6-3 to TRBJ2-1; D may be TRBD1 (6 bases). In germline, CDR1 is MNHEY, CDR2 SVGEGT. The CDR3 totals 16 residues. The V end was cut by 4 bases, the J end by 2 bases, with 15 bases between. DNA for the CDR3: TGTGCCAGCAGTTCCCAGGACAGCCGACCCTACAATGAGCAGTTCTTC. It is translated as CASSSQDSRPYNEQFF.

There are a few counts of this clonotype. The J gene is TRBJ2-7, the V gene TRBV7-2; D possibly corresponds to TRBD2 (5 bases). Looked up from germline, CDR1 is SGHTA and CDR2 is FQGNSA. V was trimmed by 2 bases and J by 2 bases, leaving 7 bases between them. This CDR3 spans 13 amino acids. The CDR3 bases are TGTGCCAGCAGCTTATCCGGGGCCTACGAGCAGTACTTC. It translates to CASSLSGAYEQYF.

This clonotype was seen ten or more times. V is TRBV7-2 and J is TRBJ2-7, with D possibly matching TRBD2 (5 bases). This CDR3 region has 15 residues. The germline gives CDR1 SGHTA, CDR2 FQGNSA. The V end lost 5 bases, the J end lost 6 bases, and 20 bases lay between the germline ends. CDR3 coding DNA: TGTGCCAGCAGCGCCTACGGACTGGGGATGATCGAGCAGTACTTC. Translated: CASSAYGLGMIEQYF.

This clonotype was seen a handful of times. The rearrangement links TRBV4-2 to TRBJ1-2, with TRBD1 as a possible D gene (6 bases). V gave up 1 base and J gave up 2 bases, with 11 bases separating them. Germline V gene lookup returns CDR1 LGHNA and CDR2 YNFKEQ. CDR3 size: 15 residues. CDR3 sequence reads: CASSQGQEENYGYTF. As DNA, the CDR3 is TGTGCCAGCAGCCAAGGACAGGAGGAAAACTATGGCTACACCTTC.

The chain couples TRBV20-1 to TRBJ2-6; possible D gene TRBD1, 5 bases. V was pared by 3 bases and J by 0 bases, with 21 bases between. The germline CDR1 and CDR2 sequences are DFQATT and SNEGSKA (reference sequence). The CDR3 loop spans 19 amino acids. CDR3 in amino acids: CSARGQVVQGSSGANVLTF. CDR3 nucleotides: TGCAGTGCTAGGGGTCAGGTTGTCCAGGGAAGCTCTGGGGCCAACGTCCTGACTTTC.

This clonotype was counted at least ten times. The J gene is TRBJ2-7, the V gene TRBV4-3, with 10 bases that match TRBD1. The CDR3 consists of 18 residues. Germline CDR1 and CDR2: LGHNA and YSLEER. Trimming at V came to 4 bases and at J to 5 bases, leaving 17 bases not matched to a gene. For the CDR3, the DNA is TGCGCCAGCAGCCCGAAGGGGGACAGGGGATCCGTTGCCCACGAGCAGTACTTC. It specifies CASSPKGDRGSVAHEQYF.